These T cell receptor beta chains were read from a single sample in a study of early stage breast cancer tumors. Using immunoSEQ multiplex PCR, the repertoire was profiled, and TCRdb retains in-frame clones only, with some absent. The sample yields 69,000 or so clones, roughly 80% seen once. Sequencing used blood. These TCRs come from a person aged 40-50 years with breast cancer. CDR3s include the opening cysteine and the closing phenylalanine or tryptophan. A D gene is named only where the DNA matches it firmly.

V: TRBV20-1
D: NA
J: TRBJ2-7
CDR3: CSARYLYEQYF

V: TRBV4-1
D: NA
J: TRBJ1-4
CDR3: CASSQLWGDNEKLFF

V: TRBV30
D: NA
J: TRBJ1-1
CDR3: CAWRLGSEAFF

V: TRBV27
D: NA
J: TRBJ2-6
CDR3: CASSTLGPNVLTF

V: TRBV7-3
D: TRBD2
J: TRBJ2-2
CDR3: CASSSGLAGGNTGELFF

V: TRBV19
D: NA
J: TRBJ1-2
CDR3: CASSDTGDGGYTF

V: TRBV6-1
D: NA
J: TRBJ2-5
CDR3: CASSEWAETQYF

V: TRBV4-1
D: NA
J: TRBJ1-5
CDR3: CASSQPGYQPQHF

V: TRBV18
D: NA
J: TRBJ2-7
CDR3: CASSPVSQGYEQYF

V: TRBV5-4
D: TRBD2
J: TRBJ2-7
CDR3: CASSLSGRYEQYF

V: TRBV27
D: TRBD1
J: TRBJ1-3
CDR3: CASRPAGGGNTIYF

V: TRBV5-1
D: NA
J: TRBJ2-7
CDR3: CASSLASTGRYEQYF

V: TRBV2
D: TRBD1
J: TRBJ2-3
CDR3: CASSETSGQGHTDTQYF

V: TRBV6-5
D: TRBD1
J: TRBJ1-6
CDR3: CASSYGRDRPNSPLHF

V: TRBV28
D: NA
J: TRBJ2-1
CDR3: CASSSPPSNEQFF

V: TRBV6-5
D: NA
J: TRBJ1-1
CDR3: CASSYSHSIEAFF

V: TRBV7-3
D: TRBD2
J: TRBJ2-5
CDR3: CASSGVAGDRETQYF

V: TRBV19
D: NA
J: TRBJ1-1
CDR3: CASSMGKVNTEAFF

V: TRBV5-1
D: NA
J: TRBJ1-2
CDR3: CASSFRVGYGYTF

V: TRBV20-1
D: NA
J: TRBJ2-4
CDR3: CSARDSNIQYF

V: TRBV7-8
D: TRBD2
J: TRBJ2-7
CDR3: CASSPRGGGYEQYF

V: TRBV9
D: TRBD1
J: TRBJ2-6
CDR3: CANRDRTPEFSGANVLTF

V: TRBV9
D: NA
J: TRBJ1-3
CDR3: CASSVVGGSGNTIYF

V: TRBV5-1
D: TRBD1
J: TRBJ1-4
CDR3: CASSPRTGYEKLFF

V: TRBV18
D: TRBD2
J: TRBJ2-7
CDR3: CASSGGLNYEQYF

V: TRBV10-2
D: NA
J: TRBJ1-2
CDR3: CASSETLGVYGYTF

V: TRBV6-5
D: NA
J: TRBJ1-1
CDR3: CASSYDGFRTEAFF

V: TRBV20-1
D: NA
J: TRBJ2-1
CDR3: CSARYYNEQFF

V: TRBV7-2
D: NA
J: TRBJ2-3
CDR3: CASSLVFLATDTQYF

V: TRBV11-2
D: NA
J: TRBJ2-5
CDR3: CASSLDVGKGQETQYF

V: TRBV27
D: TRBD1
J: TRBJ2-7
CDR3: CASRVGTGVYEQYF

V: TRBV5-1
D: NA
J: TRBJ1-1
CDR3: CASSLRGNEAFF

V: TRBV28
D: TRBD1
J: TRBJ1-5
CDR3: CASSSGQGNQPQHF

V: TRBV6-5
D: NA
J: TRBJ2-1
CDR3: CASNPDPDGYNEQFF

V: TRBV27
D: TRBD1
J: TRBJ1-2
CDR3: CASSWGQGVDYGYTF

V: TRBV21-1
D: NA
J: TRBJ2-5
CDR3: CASSKEWIAAQETQYF

V: TRBV5-1
D: TRBD2
J: TRBJ2-1
CDR3: CASSVTSGSIYGEQFF

V: TRBV27
D: NA
J: TRBJ2-2
CDR3: CASSPRNTGELFF

V: TRBV5-6
D: NA
J: TRBJ2-3
CDR3: CASSLGLLAATDTQYF

V: TRBV5-8
D: NA
J: TRBJ2-7
CDR3: CASSPQGSGRYEQYF

V: TRBV7-7
D: NA
J: TRBJ2-1
CDR3: CASAQSSGAYNEQFF

V: TRBV19
D: NA
J: TRBJ1-2
CDR3: CASSLETANYGYTF